Sequencing of this T cell receptor beta chain was carried out in a study of OX40 agonist ivuxolimab in advanced cancers. Study details: With ivuxolimab, an agonistic anti-OX40 (CD134) antibody, patients were treated. Earlier treatment with anti-PD-1, anti-PD-L1 or anti-CTLA-4 was permitted, and about 40% had received some. Partial responses were achieved by three patients: one hepatocellular carcinoma, two cutaneous melanoma.

This clone came up once. What it binds is unknown. The method was immunoSEQ multiplex PCR; TCRdb's version includes in-frame clones alone and lacks a portion of them. Of tens of thousands of clones in the sample, 70% to 90% are singletons; the top ten hold 18%. CDR3 length: 15 residues. Germline assignment: CDR1 SGHNT and CDR2 YYREEE (reference sequence). V was pared by 0 bases and J by 3 bases, with 9 bases between. Findings and caveats of the study: Not determined was the antigen specificity of the expanded peripheral T cells.

This sequence originates from an adult with an advanced solid tumor such as melanoma, head and neck, liver or kidney cancer. This specimen was CD4+ or CD8+ T cells sorted from blood, taken in a trial of the OX40 agonist ivuxolimab. V usage is TRBV5-4 and J usage is TRBJ1-4; D uncertain. Here the CDR3 reads CASSLGGLANEKLFF. The CDR3 DNA follows: TGTGCCAGCAGCTTGGGGGGATTGGCTAATGAAAAACTGTTTTTT. The variable domain in full, completed from reference TRBV5-4 and TRBJ1-4, reads ETGVTQSPTHLIKTRGQQVTLRCSSQSGHNTVSWYQQALGQGPQFIFQYYREEENGRGNFPPRFSGLQFPNYSSELNVNALELDDSALYLCASSLGGLANEKLFFGSGTQLSVL.